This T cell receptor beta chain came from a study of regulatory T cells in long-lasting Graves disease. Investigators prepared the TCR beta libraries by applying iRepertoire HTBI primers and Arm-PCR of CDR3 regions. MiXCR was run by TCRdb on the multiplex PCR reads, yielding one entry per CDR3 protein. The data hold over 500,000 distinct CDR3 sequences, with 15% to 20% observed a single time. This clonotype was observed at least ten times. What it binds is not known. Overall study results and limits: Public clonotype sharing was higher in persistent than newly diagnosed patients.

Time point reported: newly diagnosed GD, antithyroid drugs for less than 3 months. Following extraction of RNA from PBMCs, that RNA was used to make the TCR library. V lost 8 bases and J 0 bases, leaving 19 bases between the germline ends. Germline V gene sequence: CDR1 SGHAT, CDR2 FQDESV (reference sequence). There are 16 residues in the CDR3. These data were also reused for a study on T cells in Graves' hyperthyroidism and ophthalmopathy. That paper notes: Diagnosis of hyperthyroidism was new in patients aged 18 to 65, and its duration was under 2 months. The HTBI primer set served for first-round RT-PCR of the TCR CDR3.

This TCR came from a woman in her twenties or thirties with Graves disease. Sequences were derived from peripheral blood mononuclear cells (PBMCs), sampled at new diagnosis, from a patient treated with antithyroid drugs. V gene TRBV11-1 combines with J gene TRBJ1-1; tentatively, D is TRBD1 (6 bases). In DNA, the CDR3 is TGTGCCAGCCTCCCCTATGGCCGGGGGCTGAACACTGAAGCTTTCTTT. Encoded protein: CASLPYGRGLNTEAFF.